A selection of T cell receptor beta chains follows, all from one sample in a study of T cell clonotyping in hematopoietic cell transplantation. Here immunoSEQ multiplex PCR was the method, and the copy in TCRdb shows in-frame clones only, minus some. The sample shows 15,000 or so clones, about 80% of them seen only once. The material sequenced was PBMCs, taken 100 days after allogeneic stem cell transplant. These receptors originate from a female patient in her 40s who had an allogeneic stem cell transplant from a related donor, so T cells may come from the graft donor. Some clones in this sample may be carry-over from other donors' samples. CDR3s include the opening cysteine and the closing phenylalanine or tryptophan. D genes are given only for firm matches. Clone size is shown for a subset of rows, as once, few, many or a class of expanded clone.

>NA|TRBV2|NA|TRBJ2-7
CASSDGPELRTRDYEQYF
TGTGCCAGCAGTGATGGCCCCGAGTTGAGGACAAGGGACTACGAGCAGTACTTC
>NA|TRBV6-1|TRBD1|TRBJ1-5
CASSDEDRADQPQHF
TGTGCCAGCAGTGACGAGGACAGGGCGGATCAGCCCCAGCATTTT
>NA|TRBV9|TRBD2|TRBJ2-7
CASSLLGTSPSYEQYF
TGTGCCAGCAGCCTCCTAGGGACTAGCCCTTCCTACGAGCAGTACTTC
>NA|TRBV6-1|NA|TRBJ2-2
CASSSRDTGELFF
TGTGCCAGCAGCAGCAGGGATACCGGGGAGCTGTTTTTT
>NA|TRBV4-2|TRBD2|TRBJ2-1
CASSQASGSHNEQFF
TGTGCCAGCAGCCAAGCTAGCGGGAGCCACAATGAGCAGTTCTTC
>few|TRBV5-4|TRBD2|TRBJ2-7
CASSLPASGSSYEQYF
TGTGCCAGCAGCTTGCCGGCTAGCGGAAGCTCCTACGAGCAGTACTTC
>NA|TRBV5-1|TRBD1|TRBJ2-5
CASSTVPGQGKRQETQYF
TGCGCCAGCAGCACCGTCCCGGGACAGGGAAAGAGGCAAGAGACCCAGTACTTC
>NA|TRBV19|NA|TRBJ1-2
CASSPQTVLDGYTF
TGTGCCAGTAGTCCGCAAACCGTACTGGATGGCTACACCTTC
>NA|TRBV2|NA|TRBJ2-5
CASSGGGEETQYF
TGTGCCAGCAGTGGGGGCGGCGAAGAGACCCAGTACTTC
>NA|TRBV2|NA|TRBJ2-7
CASSLAITYEQYF
TGTGCCAGCTCCCTAGCGATAACCTACGAGCAGTACTTC
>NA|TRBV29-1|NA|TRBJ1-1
CSVQVNYEAFF
TGCAGCGTTCAAGTCAATTATGAAGCTTTCTTT
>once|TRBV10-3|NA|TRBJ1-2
CAISLSGAGYTF
TGTGCCATCAGTTTATCGGGCGCGGGCTACACCTTC
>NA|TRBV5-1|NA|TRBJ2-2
CASSLAGGELFF
TGCGCCAGCAGTCTCGCGGGCGGGGAGCTGTTTTTT
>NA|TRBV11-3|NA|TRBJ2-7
CASRTTGISGAYEQYF
TGTGCCAGCAGAACGACGGGGATTAGCGGAGCCTACGAGCAGTACTTC
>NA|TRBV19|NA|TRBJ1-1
CASSIGAGRNTEAFF
TGTGCCAGTAGTATAGGAGCAGGGAGGAACACTGAAGCTTTCTTT
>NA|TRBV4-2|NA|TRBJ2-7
CASSQEAAVLYEQYF
TGTGCCAGCAGCCAAGAAGCGGCGGTTCTCTACGAGCAGTACTTC
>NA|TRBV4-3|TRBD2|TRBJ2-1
CASSQDHGGFYNEQFF
TGCGCCAGCAGCCAAGACCACGGGGGGTTTTACAATGAGCAGTTCTTC
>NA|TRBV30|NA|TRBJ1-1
CAWSLGGNTEAFF
TGTGCCTGGAGTTTGGGGGGGAACACTGAAGCTTTCTTT
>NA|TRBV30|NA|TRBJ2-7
CAWSVGFYEQYF
TGTGCCTGGAGTGTGGGCTTCTACGAGCAGTACTTC
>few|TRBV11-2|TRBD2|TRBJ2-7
CASSLAGAGEQYF
TGTGCCAGCAGCCTAGCGGGAGCGGGCGAGCAGTACTTC
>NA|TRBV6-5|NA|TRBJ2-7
CAAAPFVSSYEQYF
TGTGCCGCTGCCCCATTTGTTAGCTCCTACGAGCAGTACTTC
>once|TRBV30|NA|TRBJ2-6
CAWSVSAAGANVLTF
TGTGCCTGGAGTGTATCGGCAGCTGGGGCCAACGTCCTGACTTTC
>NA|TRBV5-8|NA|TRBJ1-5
CASTLRNQPQHF
TGTGCCAGCACCCTTCGTAATCAGCCCCAGCATTTT
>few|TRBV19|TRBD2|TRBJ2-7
CASSSRAGPTYEQYF
TGTGCCAGTAGTAGTAGAGCGGGGCCGACCTACGAGCAGTACTTC
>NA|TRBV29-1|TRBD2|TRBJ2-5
CSVRPIAGGQETQYF
TGCAGCGTCAGACCAATAGCGGGAGGCCAAGAGACCCAGTACTTC
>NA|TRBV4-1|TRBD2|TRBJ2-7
CASSPGGGSSIEQYF
TGCGCCAGCAGCCCAGGTGGCGGGAGTTCAATCGAGCAGTACTTC